The clone carrying this T cell receptor (beta chain) was found a few times. These data are taken from a study of T-cell reconstitution after alpha-beta-depleted transplantation in children. Molecular barcoding with unique molecular identifiers was used for the TCRbeta library. From the PCR reads, TCRdb called clonotypes with MiXCR, one entry per CDR3 protein. The sample holds around 96,000 distinct CDR3 sequences; 9.5% to 15% are singletons and the top ten take around 14%. The germline gives CDR1 SGHTA, CDR2 FQGNSA. V dropped 5 bases and J dropped 3 bases, with 16 bases sitting between them. This CDR3 spans 16 amino acids.

Sample: PBMCs from the stem cell graft donor, taken from the stem cell graft. This sequence joins TRBV7-2 and TRBJ1-4; D may be TRBD1 (6 bases). This TCR came from a human donor who donated a stem cell graft to a child with inherited bone marrow failure. The CDR3 coding sequence is TGTGCCAGCAGCCCGAGGGGGAGGGGTTCTAATGAAAAACTGTTTTTT. This sequence encodes CASSPRGRGSNEKLFF.